These 2 T cell receptor beta chains originate from one sample sequenced in a study of blood T cell repertoires in COVID-19. Assay used: immunoSEQ multiplex PCR; TCRdb lists only in-frame clones, some missing. The sample contains 45,000 to 60,000 clones, roughly 86% of which appear only once. Sequenced: peripheral blood. The source of these receptors is a woman at least 80 years old with acute or convalescent COVID-19.

The chain carries TRBV5-4 and TRBJ2-1; TRBD2 agrees at 7 bases. The length of the CDR3 is 17 residues. Trimming removed 5 bases from V and 6 bases from J; junction bases left unmatched: 17. Germline loops: CDR1 SGHNT, CDR2 YYREEE (reference sequence). The CDR3 reads CASRRGVAGTQGNEQFF. As DNA, the CDR3 is TGTGCCAGCAGACGGGGGGTTGCGGGTACCCAAGGCAATGAGCAGTTCTTC.

The genes are TRBV24-1 and TRBJ2-2, with D uncertain. Germline CDR1 and CDR2: KGHDR and SFDVKD. V lost 0 bases, J lost 0 bases, and 13 bases lay in between. The CDR3 runs to 18 residues. In DNA form, the CDR3 reads TGTGCCACCAGTGATTTGCCGGTGTCGTTCGCGAACACCGGGGAGCTGTTTTTT. Residues: CATSDLPVSFANTGELFF.